This TCR beta chain came from a study of molecular identifiers for immune sequencing clone quantification. Whole-study results and caveats: Over 98% of effector molecules, but under 1% in naive cells, were held by clones with more than 20 RNA copies. Identical barcode-sharing TCR molecules could lead to underestimated sizes for highly expanded clones.

Regarding this clonotype: Its antigen is unidentified.

TCRdb reanalysed the PCR reads using MiXCR and keeps one entry per CDR3 protein. Of hundreds of thousands of distinct CDR3 sequences in the sample, roughly 25% were seen once. Naive CD8 T cells were FACS-sorted by CD8+CD4-CCR7+CD45RA+ markers. The clonotype originates from a human donor in good health. Some libraries in this study had Jurkat cell RNA spiked in. Source material: naive CD8+ T cells from blood, with Jurkat cell RNA spiked in. Specified subset: FACS-sorted CD8+CD4-CCR7+CD45RA+ naive T cells.

The CDR3 DNA is TGCAGTGAAGGCGGCATGAACACTGAAGCTTTCTTT. Its translation is CSEGGMNTEAFF. V usage is TRBV20-1 and J usage is TRBJ1-1; D is uncertain. V was clipped by 7 bases and J by 0 bases, with 9 bases between them. In germline, CDR1 is DFQATT, CDR2 SNEGSKA (reference sequence). This CDR3 is 12 amino acids long.